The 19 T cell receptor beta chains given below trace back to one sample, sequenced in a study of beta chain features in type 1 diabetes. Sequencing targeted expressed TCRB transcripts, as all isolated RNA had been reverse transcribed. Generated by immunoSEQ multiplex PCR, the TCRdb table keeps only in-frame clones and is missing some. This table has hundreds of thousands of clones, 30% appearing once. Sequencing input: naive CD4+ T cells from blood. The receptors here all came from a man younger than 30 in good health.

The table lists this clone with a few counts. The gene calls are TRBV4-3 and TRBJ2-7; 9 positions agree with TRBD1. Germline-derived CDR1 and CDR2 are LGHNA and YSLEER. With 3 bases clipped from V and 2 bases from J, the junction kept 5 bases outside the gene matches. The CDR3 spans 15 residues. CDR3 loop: CASSQTGTGPYEQYF. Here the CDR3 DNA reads TGCGCCAGCAGCCAGACCGGGACAGGGCCCTACGAGCAGTACTTC.

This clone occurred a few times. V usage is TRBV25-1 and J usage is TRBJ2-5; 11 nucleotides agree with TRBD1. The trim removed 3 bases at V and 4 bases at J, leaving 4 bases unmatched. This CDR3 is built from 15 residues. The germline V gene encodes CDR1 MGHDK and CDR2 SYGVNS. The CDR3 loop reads CASSDGGTGGETQYF. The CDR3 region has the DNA TGTGCCAGCAGTGATGGAGGGACAGGGGGAGAGACCCAGTACTTC.

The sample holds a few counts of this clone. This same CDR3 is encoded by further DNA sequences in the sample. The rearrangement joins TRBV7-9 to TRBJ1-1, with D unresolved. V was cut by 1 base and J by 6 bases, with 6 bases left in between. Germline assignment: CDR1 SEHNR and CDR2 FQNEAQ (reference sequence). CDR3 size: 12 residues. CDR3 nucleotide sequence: TGTGCCAGCAGCTTAGGGGGAGCTGAAGCTTTCTTT. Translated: CASSLGGAEAFF.

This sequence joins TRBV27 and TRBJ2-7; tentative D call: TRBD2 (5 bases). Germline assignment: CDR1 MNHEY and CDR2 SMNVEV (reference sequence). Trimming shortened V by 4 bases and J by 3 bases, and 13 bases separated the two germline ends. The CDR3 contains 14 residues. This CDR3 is CASSSLVLGYEQYF. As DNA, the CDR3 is TGTGCCAGCAGTTCACTAGTGCTCGGCTACGAGCAGTACTTC.

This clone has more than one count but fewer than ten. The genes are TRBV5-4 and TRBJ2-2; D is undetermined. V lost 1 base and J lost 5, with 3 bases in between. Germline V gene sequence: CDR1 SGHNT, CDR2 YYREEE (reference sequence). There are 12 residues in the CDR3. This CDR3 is CASSLLTGELFF. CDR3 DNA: TGTGCCAGCAGCTTGTTAACCGGGGAGCTGTTTTTT.

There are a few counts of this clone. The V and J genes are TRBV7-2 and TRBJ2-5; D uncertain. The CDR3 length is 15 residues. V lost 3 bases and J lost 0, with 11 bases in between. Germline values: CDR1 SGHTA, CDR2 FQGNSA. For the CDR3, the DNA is TGTGCCAGCAGCTTCCCGGCCGCTAACCAAGAGACCCAGTACTTC. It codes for CASSFPAANQETQYF.

Here the CDR3 reads CASRRAGGGETQYF. The CDR3 coding sequence is TGTGCCAGCAGACGAGCAGGGGGCGGCGAGACCCAGTACTTC. This rearrangement joins TRBV28 to TRBJ2-5, with 8 bases lining up with TRBD1. The V segment lost 6 bases and the J segment 5 bases; nucleotides outside the gene matches: 8. The CDR3 extends over 14 amino acids. Germline loops: CDR1 MDHEN, CDR2 SYDVKM. Filled out from reference TRBV28 and TRBJ2-5, the complete variable domain reads DVKVTQSSRYLVKRTGEKVFLECVQDMDHENMFWYRQDPGLGLRLIYFSYDVKMKEKGDIPEGYSVSREKKERFSLILESASTNQTSMYLCASRRAGGGETQYFGPGTRLLVL.

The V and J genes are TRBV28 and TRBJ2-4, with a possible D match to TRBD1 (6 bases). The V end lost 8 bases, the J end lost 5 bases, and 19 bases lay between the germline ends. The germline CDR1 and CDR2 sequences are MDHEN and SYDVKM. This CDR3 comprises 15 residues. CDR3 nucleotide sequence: TGTGCCAGCGCTTCGACCGGACAGAAGGAAAACATTCAGTACTTC. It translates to CASASTGQKENIQYF.

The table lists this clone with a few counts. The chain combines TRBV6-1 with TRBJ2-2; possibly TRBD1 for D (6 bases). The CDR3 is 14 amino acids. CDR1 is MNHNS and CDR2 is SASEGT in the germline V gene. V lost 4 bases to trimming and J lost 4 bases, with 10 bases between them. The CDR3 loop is CASSVWGLTGELFF. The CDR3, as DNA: TGTGCCAGCAGTGTTTGGGGGCTCACCGGGGAGCTGTTTTTT.

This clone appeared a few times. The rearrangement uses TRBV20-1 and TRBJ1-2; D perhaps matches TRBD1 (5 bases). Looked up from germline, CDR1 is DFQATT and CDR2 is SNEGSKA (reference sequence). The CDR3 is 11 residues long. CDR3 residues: CKAGHNYGYTF. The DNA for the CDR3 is TGCAAGGCAGGGCATAACTATGGCTACACCTTC.

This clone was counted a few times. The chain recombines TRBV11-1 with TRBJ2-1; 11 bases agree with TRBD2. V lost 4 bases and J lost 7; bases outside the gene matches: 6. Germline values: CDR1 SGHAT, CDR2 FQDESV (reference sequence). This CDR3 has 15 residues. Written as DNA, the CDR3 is TGTGCCAGCAGCTACGCACTAGCGGGAGTAAATGAGCAGTTCTTC. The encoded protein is CASSYALAGVNEQFF.

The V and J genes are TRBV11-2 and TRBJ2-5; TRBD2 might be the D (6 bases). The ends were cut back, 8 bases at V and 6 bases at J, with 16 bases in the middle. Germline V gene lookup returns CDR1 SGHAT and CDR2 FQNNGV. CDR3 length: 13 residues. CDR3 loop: CASHRLGSQTQYF. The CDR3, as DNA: TGTGCCAGCCACCGCCTCGGGAGTCAGACCCAGTACTTC.

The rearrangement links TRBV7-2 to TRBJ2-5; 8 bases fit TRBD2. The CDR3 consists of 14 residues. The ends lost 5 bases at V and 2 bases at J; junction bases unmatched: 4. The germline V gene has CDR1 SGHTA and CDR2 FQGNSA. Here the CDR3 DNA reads TGTGCCAGCAGCCGTAGCGGGGTGCAAGAGACCCAGTACTTC. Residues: CASSRSGVQETQYF.

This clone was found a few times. The DNA of the CDR3 is TGTGCCTGGAACGAGGAAGCCACCTATGGCTACACCTTC. Translated: CAWNEEATYGYTF. This chain joins TRBV30 and TRBJ1-2, with unresolved D. V was shortened by 4 bases and J by 4 bases, with 13 bases between the two germline ends. CDR1 and CDR2 from the germline V gene are GTSNPN and SVGIG (reference sequence). This CDR3 region has 13 residues.

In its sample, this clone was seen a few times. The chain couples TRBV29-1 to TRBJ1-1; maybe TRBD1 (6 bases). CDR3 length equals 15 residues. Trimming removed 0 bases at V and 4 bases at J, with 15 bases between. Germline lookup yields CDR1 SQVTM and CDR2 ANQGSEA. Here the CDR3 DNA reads TGCAGCGTTGAAGATACTGGGGGCGCTTCCACTGAAGCTTTCTTT. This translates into CSVEDTGGASTEAFF.

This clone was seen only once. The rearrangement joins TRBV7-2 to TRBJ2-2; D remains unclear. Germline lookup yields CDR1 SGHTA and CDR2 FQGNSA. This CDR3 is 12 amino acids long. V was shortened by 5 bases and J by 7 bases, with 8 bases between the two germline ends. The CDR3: CASSARGGELFF. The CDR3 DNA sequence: TGTGCCAGCAGCGCTAGAGGCGGGGAGCTGTTTTTT. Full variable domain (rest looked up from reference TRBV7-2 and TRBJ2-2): GAGVSQSPSNKVTEKGKDVELRCDPISGHTALYWYRQSLGQGLEFLIYFQGNSAPDKSGLPSDRFSAERTGGSVSTLTIQRTQQEDSAVYLCASSARGGELFFGEGSRLTVL.

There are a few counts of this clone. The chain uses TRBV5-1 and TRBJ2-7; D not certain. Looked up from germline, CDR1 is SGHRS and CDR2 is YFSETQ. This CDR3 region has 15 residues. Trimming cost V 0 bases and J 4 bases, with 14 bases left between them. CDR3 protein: CASSLEAGMGYEQYF. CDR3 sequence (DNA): TGCGCCAGCAGCTTGGAGGCAGGCATGGGGTACGAGCAGTACTTC. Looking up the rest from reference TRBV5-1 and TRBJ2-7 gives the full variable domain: KAGVTQTPRYLIKTRGQQVTLSCSPISGHRSVSWYQQTPGQGLQFLFEYFSETQRNKGNFPGRFSGRQFSNSRSEMNVSTLELGDSALYLCASSLEAGMGYEQYFGPGTRLTVT.

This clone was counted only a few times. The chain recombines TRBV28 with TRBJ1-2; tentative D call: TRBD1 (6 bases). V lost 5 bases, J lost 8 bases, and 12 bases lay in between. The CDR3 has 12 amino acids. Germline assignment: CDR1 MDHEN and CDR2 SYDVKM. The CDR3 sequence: CASSLTGWGYTF. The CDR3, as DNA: TGTGCCAGCAGTCTTACAGGGTGGGGCTACACCTTC.

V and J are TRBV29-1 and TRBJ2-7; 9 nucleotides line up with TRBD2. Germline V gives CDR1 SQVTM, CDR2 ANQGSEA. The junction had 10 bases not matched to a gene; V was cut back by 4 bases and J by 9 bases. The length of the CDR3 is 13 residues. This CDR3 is CSVVGSGRSGQYF. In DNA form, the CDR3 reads TGCAGCGTTGTAGGTAGCGGGAGATCGGGGCAGTACTTC.